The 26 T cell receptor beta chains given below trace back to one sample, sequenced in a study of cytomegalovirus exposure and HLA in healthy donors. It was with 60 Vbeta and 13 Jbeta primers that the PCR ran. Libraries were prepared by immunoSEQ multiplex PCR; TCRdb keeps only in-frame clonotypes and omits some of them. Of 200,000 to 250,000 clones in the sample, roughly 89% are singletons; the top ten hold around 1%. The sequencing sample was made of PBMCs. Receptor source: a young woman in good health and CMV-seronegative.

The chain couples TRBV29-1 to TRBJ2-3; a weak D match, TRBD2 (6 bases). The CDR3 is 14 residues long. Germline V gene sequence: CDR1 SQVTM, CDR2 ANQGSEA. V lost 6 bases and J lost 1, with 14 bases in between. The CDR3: CSVVLAGRTDTQYF. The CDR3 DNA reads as TGCAGCGTGGTCCTGGCGGGACGCACAGATACGCAGTATTTT.

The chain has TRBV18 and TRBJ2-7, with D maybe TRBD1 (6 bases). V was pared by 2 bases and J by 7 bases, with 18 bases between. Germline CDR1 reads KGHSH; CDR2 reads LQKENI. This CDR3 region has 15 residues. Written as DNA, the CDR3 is TGTGCCAGCTCACCAACGGGACATACCACGGGGGAGCAGTACTTC. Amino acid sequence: CASSPTGHTTGEQYF.

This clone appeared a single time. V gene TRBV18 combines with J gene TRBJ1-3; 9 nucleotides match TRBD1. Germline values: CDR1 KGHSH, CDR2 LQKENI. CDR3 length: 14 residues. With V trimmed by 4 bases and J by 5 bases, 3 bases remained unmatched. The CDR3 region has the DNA TGTGCCAGCTCACGGGACAGGGAACGAAACACCATATATTTT. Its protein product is CASSRDRERNTIYF.

Here the CDR3 DNA reads TGTGCCAGCAGTGGCGGGGACTCTTTCTACGAGCAGTACTTC. Its translation: CASSGGDSFYEQYF. The rearrangement joins TRBV6-5 to TRBJ2-7; D perhaps matches TRBD2 (6 bases). There are 14 residues in the CDR3. Deletions cut 5 bases from V and 3 bases from J, with 14 bases between. CDR1 is MNHEY and CDR2 is SVGAGI in the germline V gene.

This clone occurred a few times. The CDR3 DNA reads TGTGCCAGCAGGAAGCTAGCGGGAGGTACCTACGAGCAGTACTTC. It specifies CASRKLAGGTYEQYF. V usage is TRBV2 and J usage is TRBJ2-7; the match to TRBD2 covers 11 bases. The CDR3 sequence is 15 residues long. V trimming: 6 bases; J trimming: 2 bases; junction bases outside the gene matches: 6. Germline V gene sequence: CDR1 SNHLY, CDR2 FYNNEI. Full variable domain (rest looked up from reference TRBV2 and TRBJ2-7): EPEVTQTPSHQVTQMGQEVILRCVPISNHLYFYWYRQILGQKVEFLVSFYNNEISEKSEIFDDQFSVERPDGSNFTLKIRSTKLEDSAMYFCASRKLAGGTYEQYFGPGTRLTVT.

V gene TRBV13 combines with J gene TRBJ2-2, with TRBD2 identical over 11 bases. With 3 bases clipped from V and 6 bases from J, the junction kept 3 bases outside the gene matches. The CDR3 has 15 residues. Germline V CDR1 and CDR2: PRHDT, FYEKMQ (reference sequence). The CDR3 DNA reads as TGTGCCAGCAGCTTTAGGACTAGCGGGCCCGGGGAGCTGTTTTTT. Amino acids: CASSFRTSGPGELFF.

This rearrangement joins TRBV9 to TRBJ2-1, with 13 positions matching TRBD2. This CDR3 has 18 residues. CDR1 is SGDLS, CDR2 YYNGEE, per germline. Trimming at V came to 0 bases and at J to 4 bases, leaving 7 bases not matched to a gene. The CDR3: CASSVELAGGPRYNEQFF. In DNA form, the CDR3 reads TGTGCCAGCAGCGTAGAACTAGCGGGAGGGCCGAGGTACAATGAGCAGTTCTTC.

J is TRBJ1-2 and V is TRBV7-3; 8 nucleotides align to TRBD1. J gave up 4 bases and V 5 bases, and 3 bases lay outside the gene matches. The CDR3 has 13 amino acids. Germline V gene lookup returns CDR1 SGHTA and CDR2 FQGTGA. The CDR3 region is CASSQGAGYGYTF. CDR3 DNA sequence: TGTGCCAGCAGCCAGGGGGCGGGCTATGGCTACACCTTC.

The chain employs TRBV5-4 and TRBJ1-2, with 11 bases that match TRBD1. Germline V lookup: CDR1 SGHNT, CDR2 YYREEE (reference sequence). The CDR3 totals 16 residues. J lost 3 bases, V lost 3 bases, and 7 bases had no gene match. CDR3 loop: CASSWGWDRGDYGYTF. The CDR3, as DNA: TGTGCCAGCAGCTGGGGTTGGGACAGGGGGGACTATGGCTACACCTTC.

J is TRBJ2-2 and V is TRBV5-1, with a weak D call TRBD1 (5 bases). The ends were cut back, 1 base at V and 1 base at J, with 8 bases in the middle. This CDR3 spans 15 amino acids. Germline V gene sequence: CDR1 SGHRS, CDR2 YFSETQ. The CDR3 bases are TGCGCCAGCAGCTTGACAGGTTTGAACACCGGGGAGCTGTTTTTT. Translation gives CASSLTGLNTGELFF.

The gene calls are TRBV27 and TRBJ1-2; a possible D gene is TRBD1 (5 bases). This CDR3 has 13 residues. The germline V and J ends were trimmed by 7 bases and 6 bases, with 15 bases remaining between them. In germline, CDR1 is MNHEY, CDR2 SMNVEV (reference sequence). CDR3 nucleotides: TGTGCCAGCAAAGACGGCTGGGGGGATGGCTACACCTTC. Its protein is CASKDGWGDGYTF.

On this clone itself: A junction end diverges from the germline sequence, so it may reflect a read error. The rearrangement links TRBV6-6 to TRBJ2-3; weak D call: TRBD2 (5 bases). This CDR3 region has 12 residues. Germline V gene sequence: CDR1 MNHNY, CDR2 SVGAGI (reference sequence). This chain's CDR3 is CASSYVADTQYF. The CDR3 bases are TGTGCCAGTAGTTATGTAGCGGATACGCAGTATTTT.

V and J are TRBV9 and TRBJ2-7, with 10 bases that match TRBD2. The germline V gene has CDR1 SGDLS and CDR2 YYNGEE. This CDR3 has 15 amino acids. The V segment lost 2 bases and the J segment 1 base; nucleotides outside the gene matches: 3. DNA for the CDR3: TGTGCCAGCAGCGTGGCTAGCGGGGGTTCCTACGAGCAGTACTTC. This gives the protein CASSVASGGSYEQYF.

CDR3 in amino acids: CASSLAVYNEQFF. CDR3 in DNA: TGCGCCAGCAGCCTTGCGGTGTACAATGAGCAGTTCTTC. The chain combines TRBV4-3 with TRBJ2-1; no clear D gene. Per the germline V gene, CDR1 is LGHNA and CDR2 is YSLEER. Trimming left V 4 bases short and J 4 bases short, with 8 bases between. This CDR3 is 13 amino acids long.

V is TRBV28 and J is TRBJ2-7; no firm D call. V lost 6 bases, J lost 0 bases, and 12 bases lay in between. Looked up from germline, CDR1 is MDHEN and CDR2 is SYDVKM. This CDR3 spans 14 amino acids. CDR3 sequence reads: CASRPPESSYEQYF. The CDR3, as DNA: TGTGCCAGCAGACCCCCGGAGAGCTCCTACGAGCAGTACTTC.

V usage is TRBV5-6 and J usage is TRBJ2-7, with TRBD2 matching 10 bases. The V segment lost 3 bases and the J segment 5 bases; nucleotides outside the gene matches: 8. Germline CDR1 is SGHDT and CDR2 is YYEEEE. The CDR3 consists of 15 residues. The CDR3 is CASSWGLAISDEQYF. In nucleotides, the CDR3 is TGTGCCAGCAGCTGGGGACTAGCGATTAGTGACGAGCAGTACTTC.

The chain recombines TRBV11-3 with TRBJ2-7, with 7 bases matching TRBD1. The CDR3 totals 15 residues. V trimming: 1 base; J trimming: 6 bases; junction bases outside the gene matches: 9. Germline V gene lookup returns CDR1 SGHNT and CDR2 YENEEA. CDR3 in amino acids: CASSLVPPPGGEQYF. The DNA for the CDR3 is TGTGCCAGCAGCTTAGTCCCCCCCCCAGGGGGCGAGCAGTACTTC.

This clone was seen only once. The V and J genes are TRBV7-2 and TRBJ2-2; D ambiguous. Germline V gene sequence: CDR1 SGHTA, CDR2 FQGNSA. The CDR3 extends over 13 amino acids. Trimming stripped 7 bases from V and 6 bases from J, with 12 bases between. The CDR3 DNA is TGTGCCAGCACCTTTTCAACGGCCGGGGAGCTGTTTTTT. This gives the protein CASTFSTAGELFF.

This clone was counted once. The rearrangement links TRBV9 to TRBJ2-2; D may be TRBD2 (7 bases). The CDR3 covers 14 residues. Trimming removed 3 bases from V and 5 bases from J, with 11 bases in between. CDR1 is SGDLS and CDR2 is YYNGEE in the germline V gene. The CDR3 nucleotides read TGTGCCAGCAGCGGGAGGGGGGGAACCGGGGAGCTGTTTTTT. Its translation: CASSGRGGTGELFF.

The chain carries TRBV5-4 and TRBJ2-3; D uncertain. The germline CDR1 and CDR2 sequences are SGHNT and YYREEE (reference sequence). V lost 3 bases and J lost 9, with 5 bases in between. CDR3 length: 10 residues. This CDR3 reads CASSSETQYF. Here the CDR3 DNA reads TGTGCCAGCAGCTCCGAGACGCAGTATTTT.

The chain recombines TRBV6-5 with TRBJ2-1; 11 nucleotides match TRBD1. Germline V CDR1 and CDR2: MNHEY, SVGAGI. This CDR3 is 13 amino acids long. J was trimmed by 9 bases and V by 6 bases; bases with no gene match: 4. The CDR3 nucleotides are TGTGCCAGCAGGGTGGACAGGGGGCTTGAGCAGTTCTTC. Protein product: CASRVDRGLEQFF.

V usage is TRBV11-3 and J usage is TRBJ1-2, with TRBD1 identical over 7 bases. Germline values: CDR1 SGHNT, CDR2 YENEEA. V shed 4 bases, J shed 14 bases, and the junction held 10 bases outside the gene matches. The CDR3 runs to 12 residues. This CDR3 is CASSWIDRASTF. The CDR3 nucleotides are TGTGCCAGCAGCTGGATAGACAGGGCTTCTACCTTC. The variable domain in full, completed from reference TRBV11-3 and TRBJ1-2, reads EAGVVQSPRYKIIEKKQPVAFWCNPISGHNTLYWYLQNLGQGPELLIRYENEEAVDDSQLPKDRFSAERLKGVDSTLKIQPAELGDSAVYLCASSWIDRASTFGSGTRLTVV.

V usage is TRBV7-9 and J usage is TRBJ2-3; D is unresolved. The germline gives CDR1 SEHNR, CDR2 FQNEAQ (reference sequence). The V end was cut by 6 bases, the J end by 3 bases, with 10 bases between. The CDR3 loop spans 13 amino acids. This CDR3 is CASRSMVTDTQYF. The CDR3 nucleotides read TGTGCCAGCAGATCTATGGTAACAGATACGCAGTATTTT. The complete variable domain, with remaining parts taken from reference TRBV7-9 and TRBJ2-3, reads DTGVSQNPRHKITKRGQNVTFRCDPISEHNRLYWYRQTLGQGPEFLTYFQNEAQLEKSRLLSDRFSAERPKGSFSTLEIQRTEQGDSAMYLCASRSMVTDTQYFGPGTRLTVL.

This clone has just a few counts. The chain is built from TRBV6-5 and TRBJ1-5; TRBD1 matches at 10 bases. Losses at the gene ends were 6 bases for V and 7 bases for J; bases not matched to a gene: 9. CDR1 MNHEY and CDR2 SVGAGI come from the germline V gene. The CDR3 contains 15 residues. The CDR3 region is CASSRDRGERQPQHF. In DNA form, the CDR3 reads TGTGCCAGCAGCCGGGACAGGGGAGAAAGGCAGCCCCAGCATTTT.

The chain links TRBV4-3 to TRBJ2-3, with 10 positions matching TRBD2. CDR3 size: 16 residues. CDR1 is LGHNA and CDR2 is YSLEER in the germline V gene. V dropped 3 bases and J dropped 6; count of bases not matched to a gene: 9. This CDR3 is CASSHRRLAGADTQYF. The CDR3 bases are TGCGCCAGCAGCCACCGGAGGCTAGCGGGAGCCGATACGCAGTATTTT.

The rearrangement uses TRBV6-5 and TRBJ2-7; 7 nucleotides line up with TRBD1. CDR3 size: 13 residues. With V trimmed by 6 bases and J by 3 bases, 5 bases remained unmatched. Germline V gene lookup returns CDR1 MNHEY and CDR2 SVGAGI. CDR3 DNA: TGTGCCAGCAGAACTACAGGGGTCTACGAGCAGTACTTC. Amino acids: CASRTTGVYEQYF.